This section outlines one T cell receptor (beta chain) sequence together with its context. These data belong to a study of cytomegalovirus exposure and HLA in healthy donors. The PCR used 60 Vbeta and 13 Jbeta primers. The repertoire was sequenced with immunoSEQ multiplex PCR; TCRdb's copy has only in-frame clones and lacks some. The specimen's table records around 75,000 clones. The ends lost 4 bases at V and 0 bases at J; junction bases unmatched: 4. Germline assignment: CDR1 KGHSH and CDR2 LQKENI. The CDR3 is 15 amino acids. V and J are TRBV18 and TRBJ2-3; 7 bases line up with TRBD2. The sequencing sample was made of PBMCs. The sequence derives from a woman aged 55-70 years in good health and CMV-seronegative. The CDR3 loop is CASSLETSSTDTQYF. In DNA form, the CDR3 reads TGTGCCAGCTCACTAGAGACTAGCAGCACAGATACGCAGTATTTT.